The entry below describes one T cell receptor (beta chain). Its antigen is not yet known. This specimen comes from a study of monozygotic twins with inflammatory bowel disease (dated by TCRdb to the late 2010s). As for the study more broadly: In total, roughly 28 monozygotic twin pairs made up the full study: 19 Danish pairs, all IBD-discordant, plus nine German pairs, of which four were IBD-concordant and five were IBD-discordant. Each individual had, on average, about 151 000 unique TCRalpha sequences and 181 000 unique TCRbeta sequences available for analysis. Within discordant pairs, disease-associated traits were sought mainly by comparing IBD patients with their genetically identical healthy co-twins.

Broad study findings and their caveats: Because patients received different immunosuppressive treatments, the repertoires may have picked up extra background noise and variability between individuals. The results gave no support for a single strong signal or clonotype linked to IBD. Compared with healthy twins, IBD patients shared fewer clonotypes with other individuals, and the difference was most pronounced in patients with signs of disease activity. No difference in repertoire similarity was observed between concordant and discordant twins, possibly owing to limited statistical power. IBD patients had lower TCRbeta repertoire diversity, measured by the inverse Simpson index, than their healthy co-twins. The analysis was unable to tell apart different T cell subtypes.

CDR1 and CDR2, per the germline V gene, are MDHEN and SYDVKM. Reading from cysteine to phenylalanine, the CDR3 counts 18 amino acids. DNA is not recorded here. From each donor, an approximately 2.7 ml peripheral blood sample was collected into PAXgene tubes and kept at -80 degrees C. Without T cell sorting, total RNA was isolated from whole blood using the PAXgene blood miRNA kit on an automated QIAcube. Peripheral blood from monozygotic twin pairs who were concordant or discordant for inflammatory bowel disease underwent deep TCRalpha and TCRbeta repertoire profiling using unique molecular barcoding. Smoking habits were recorded for all twin pairs, and each individual was classified as a current, former or never smoker. Receptor libraries were prepared by 5' RACE. The input for every TCR library was roughly 3,200 ng of total RNA. For each sample, cDNA was synthesized in eight separate reactions using SMARTScribe reverse transcriptase. During cDNA synthesis, unique molecular identifiers containing a 6-nucleotide sample barcode were introduced by template switching. TCRalpha and TCRbeta cDNA was amplified in two nested PCRs of around 15 and 9 cycles, and bead purification was carried out after each PCR. Before amplification, the cDNA was treated with uracil DNA-glycosylase and purified using the QIAquick PCR purification kit. In the second PCR, Illumina TruSeq-compatible adapters and sample-specific barcodes were added. TapeStation and Qubit were used to check library quality and concentration, and roughly 4.6 ng of each library was pooled. Pooled libraries were sequenced on an Illumina HiSeq2500 single-index Rapid Run with 2 x 100 bp reads and custom sequencing primers. For the original study's pipeline: PCR and sequencing errors were corrected by UMI-based consensus assembly using MiGEC version 1.2.6. MiXCR version 2.1.1 handled V(D)J alignment, clonotype assembly and CDR3 extraction. Gene usage, clonotype sharing and MAIT/NKT TCR abundance were normalised by analysing the top 1000, 10 000 and 20 000 clonotypes per sample. Diversity was computed as the inverse Simpson index with the vegan R package after downsampling to 27 000 UMIs. Statistical testing used paired Mann-Whitney U tests on the discordant twin pairs and applied Benjamini-Hochberg correction for multiple testing. Reads reprocessed by TCRdb are summarized as one entry per CDR3 protein sequence, and DNA is absent. TCRdb's processing, not the study's, gives the V and J calls here. This sample's table contains 150,000 to 200,000 distinct CDR3 sequences. About 2.4% of the sample is taken by the ten largest.

The sequenced sample was blood. The V gene is TRBV28 and the J gene is TRBJ2-3. The sequence came from a human donor with ulcerative colitis or Crohn's disease, or a healthy co-twin of an affected twin (not recorded which). For the CDR3, the sequence is CASSPFRGIVRNTDTQYF.